This T cell receptor (beta chain) was documented in a study of blood T cell repertoires in COVID-19. Background on the study: The United States, Italy and Spain provided the acute and convalescent COVID-19 samples.

Seattle enrolled patients during active infection and tracked them longitudinally. The CDR3 is 14 amino acids. The V gene end was trimmed by 3 bases and the J gene end by 3 bases; junction bases not matched to a gene: 1. CDR1 is LNHDA, CDR2 SQIVND, per germline (reference sequence). TCRdb's copy holds only in-frame clones and misses some; the assay was immunoSEQ multiplex PCR. This repertoire shows 75,000 to 95,000 clones, around 67% found once; its top ten account for 3.9%. The sample consisted of peripheral blood. The receptor was isolated from a man aged 70 or older with COVID-19, enrolled during active disease. V usage is TRBV19 and J usage is TRBJ2-7; 11 bases agree with TRBD2. The CDR3 loop is CASSIGTSGYEQYF. The DNA of the CDR3 is TGTGCCAGTAGTATCGGGACTAGCGGCTACGAGCAGTACTTC.